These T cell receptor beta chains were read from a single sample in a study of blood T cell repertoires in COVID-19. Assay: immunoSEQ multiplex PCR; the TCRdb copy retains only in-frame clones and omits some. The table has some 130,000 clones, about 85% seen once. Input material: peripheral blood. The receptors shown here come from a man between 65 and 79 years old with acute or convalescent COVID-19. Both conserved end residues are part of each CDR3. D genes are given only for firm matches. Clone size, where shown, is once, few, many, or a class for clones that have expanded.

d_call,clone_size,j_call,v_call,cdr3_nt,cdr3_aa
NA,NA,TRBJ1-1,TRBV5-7,TGTGCCAGCAGCTCGGGACAAAAGAACACTGAAGCTTTCTTT,CASSSGQKNTEAFF
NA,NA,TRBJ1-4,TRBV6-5,TGTGCCAGCAGTTCCCGACGGGCAACTAATGAAAAACTGTTTTTT,CASSSRRATNEKLFF
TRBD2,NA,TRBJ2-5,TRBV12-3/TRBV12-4,TGTGCCACCCGGGAGGGGGGGCGGGAGACCCAGTACTTC,CATREGGRETQYF
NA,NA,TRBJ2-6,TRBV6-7,TGTGCCAGCAGTTACCTTAGACAGGTCGGTGGGGCCAACGTCCTGACTTTC,CASSYLRQVGGANVLTF
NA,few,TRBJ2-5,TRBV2,TGTGCCAGCAGTGAAGCGCCGGGAGCGGACCAAGAGACCCAGTACTTC,CASSEAPGADQETQYF
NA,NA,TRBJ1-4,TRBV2,TGTGCCAGCGGGAGAGATGCAACTAATGAAAAACTGTTTTTT,CASGRDATNEKLFF
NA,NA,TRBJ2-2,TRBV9,TGTGCCAGCAGCGTAGCGGCGGGGAACACCGGGGAGCTGTTTTTT,CASSVAAGNTGELFF
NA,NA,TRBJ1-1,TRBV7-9,TGTGCCCCCGGTCCAAGTAACACTGAAGCTTTCTTT,CAPGPSNTEAFF
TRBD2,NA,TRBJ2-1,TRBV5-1,TGCGCCAGCAGCGTGCTAGCGGGGGGCCTCAATGAGCAGTTCTTC,CASSVLAGGLNEQFF
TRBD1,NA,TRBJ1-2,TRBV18,TGTGCCAGCTCACCACAGGGGGCGCAGGGCTACTATGGCTACACCTTC,CASSPQGAQGYYGYTF
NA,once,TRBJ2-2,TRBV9,TGTGCCAGCAGCTCTACTTTCGCCGGGGAGCTGTTTTTT,CASSSTFAGELFF
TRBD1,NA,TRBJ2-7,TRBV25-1,TGTGCCAGCAGTTCCGGGACAGGCATTCCCTACGAGCAGTACTTC,CASSSGTGIPYEQYF
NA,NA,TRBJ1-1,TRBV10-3,TGTGCCATCACCGAACGGGTCGGCACTGAAGCTTTCTTT,CAITERVGTEAFF
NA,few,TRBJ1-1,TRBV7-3,TGTGCCAGCAGCCCCCGGGGCGGGAGCACTGAAGCTTTCTTT,CASSPRGGSTEAFF
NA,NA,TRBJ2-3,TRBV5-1,TGCGCCAGCAGCTTGGGGACATTGAGCACAGATACGCAGTATTTT,CASSLGTLSTDTQYF
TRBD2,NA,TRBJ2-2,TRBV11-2,TGTGCCAGCAGCCAAGCGGGGGGGCGGATCACCGGGGAGCTGTTTTTT,CASSQAGGRITGELFF
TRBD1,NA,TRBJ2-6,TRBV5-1,TGCGCCAGCAGCTTGAGGGGGCCTGGGGCCAACGTCCTGACTTTC,CASSLRGPGANVLTF
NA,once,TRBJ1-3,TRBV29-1,TGCAGCGTTGCTACAGGAGCCCCGGGTGGAAACACCATATATTTT,CSVATGAPGGNTIYF
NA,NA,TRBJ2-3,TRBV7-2,TGTGCCAGCAGCGGGGAGGCAGAGGATACGCAGTATTTT,CASSGEAEDTQYF
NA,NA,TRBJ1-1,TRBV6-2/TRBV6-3,TGTGCCAGCAGTCCAGGGGATACTGAAGCTTTCTTT,CASSPGDTEAFF
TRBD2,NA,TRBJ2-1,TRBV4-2,TGTGCCAGCAGCCAACCCGGCGGGGGGTCCACCTACAATGAGCAGTTCTTC,CASSQPGGGSTYNEQFF
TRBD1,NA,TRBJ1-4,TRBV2,TGTGCCAGCCGACAGGGGAGGGAAAAACTGTTTTTT,CASRQGREKLFF
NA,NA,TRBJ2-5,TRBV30,TGTGCCTGGAGTCGAGCGGCAATTAGCCAAGAGACCCAGTACTTC,CAWSRAAISQETQYF
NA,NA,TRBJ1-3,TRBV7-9,TGTGCCAGCAGCTCAACAAGCTCTGGAAACACCATATATTTT,CASSSTSSGNTIYF
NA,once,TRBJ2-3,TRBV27,TGTGCCAGCAGTCAGCGGGGCACAGATACGCAGTATTTT,CASSQRGTDTQYF
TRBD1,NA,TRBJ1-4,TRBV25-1,TGTGCCAGCAGTGAAAACGGACAGGCTGTTGGGAAACTGTTTTTT,CASSENGQAVGKLFF
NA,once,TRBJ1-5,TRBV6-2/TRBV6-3,TGTGCCAGCAGTTCTGGGGCGCAGGGCTCGCCCCAGCATTTT,CASSSGAQGSPQHF
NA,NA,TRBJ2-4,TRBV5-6,TGTGCCAGCAGCCCGTCGGGTGGAGCCAAAAACATTCAGTACTTC,CASSPSGGAKNIQYF
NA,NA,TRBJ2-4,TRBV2,TGTGCCAGCAGCCTGATACTAGCCAAAAACATTCAGTACTTC,CASSLILAKNIQYF
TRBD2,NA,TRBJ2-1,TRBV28,TGTGCCAGCAGACTAGCGGGGCTCTACAATGAGCAGTTCTTC,CASRLAGLYNEQFF
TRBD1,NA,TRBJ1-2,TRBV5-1,TGCGCCAGCAGCCCTGGGACAGCCTATGGCTACACCTTC,CASSPGTAYGYTF
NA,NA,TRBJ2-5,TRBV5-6,TGTGCCAGCAGCTTGTGGAGAGAGACCCAGTACTTC,CASSLWRETQYF
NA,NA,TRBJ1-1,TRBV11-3,TGTGCCAGCAGCTTAGGTCCGGACACAGAAGCTTTCTTT,CASSLGPDTEAFF
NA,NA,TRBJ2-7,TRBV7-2,TGTGCCAGCAGCCTCAGTTGGGGGCAATCCTACGAGCAGTACTTC,CASSLSWGQSYEQYF
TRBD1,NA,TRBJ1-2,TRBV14,TGTGCCAGCAGCCATGCCGGGACAGTTCATGGCTACACCTTC,CASSHAGTVHGYTF